One T cell receptor (beta chain) is described in this entry. What it binds is not known. The entry originates in a study of monozygotic twins with cystic fibrosis. Broader study findings: Co-twins had the most similar V usage for 13 of 16 pairs, J for 8. The repertoire was suggested to be naive-dominated, clonality median 0.0095.

Profiled with immunoSEQ multiplex PCR; TCRdb holds only in-frame clones, not every one. This table holds roughly 20,000 clones, approximately 97% found once. This clonotype was obtained from a woman in her thirties with cystic fibrosis. Sequencing was carried out using blood.

The CDR3 nucleotides are TGTGCCAGCGGTTACCAGAGAACGCAGTATTTT. This encodes CASGYQRTQYF. The V call is TRBV25-1, the J call TRBJ2-3, with D uncertain. In germline, CDR1 is MGHDK, CDR2 SYGVNS. The CDR3 is 11 residues long. V lost 8 bases to trimming and J lost 9 bases, with 12 bases between them.